A single sample is the source of the 13 T cell receptor beta chains below, sequenced in a study of blood T cell repertoires in COVID-19. Assay used: immunoSEQ multiplex PCR; TCRdb lists only in-frame clones, some missing. The sample has approximately 250,000 clones; around 88% are singletons. Sequenced sample: PBMCs or T cells enriched from blood (not recorded which). The receptors derive from a woman between 35 and 50 years old with acute COVID-19.

The chain employs TRBV30 and TRBJ2-1, with D perhaps TRBD2 (7 bases). V gave up 6 bases and J gave up 6 bases, with 18 bases separating them. The CDR3 contains 14 residues. Germline CDR1 GTSNPN, CDR2 SVGIG (reference sequence). The CDR3 sequence: CACRWGGLGNEQFF. CDR3 bases: TGTGCCTGCCGGTGGGGGGGCCTGGGCAATGAGCAGTTCTTC. Full variable domain (rest looked up from reference TRBV30 and TRBJ2-1): SQTIHQWPATLVQPVGSPLSLECTVEGTSNPNLYWYRQAAGRGLQLLFYSVGIGQISSEVPQNLSASRPQDRQFILSSKKLLLSDSGFYLCACRWGGLGNEQFFGPGTRLTVL.

V gene TRBV5-6 combines with J gene TRBJ2-7; the match to TRBD2 covers 11 bases. This CDR3 is 15 amino acids long. V shed 3 bases and J 3 bases; nucleotides not matched to a gene: 5. The germline gives CDR1 SGHDT, CDR2 YYEEEE. CDR3 protein: CASSWGLAENYEQYV. The CDR3 nucleotides read TGTGCCAGCAGCTGGGGACTAGCGGAAAACTACGAGCAGTACGTC.

V and J are TRBV4-1 and TRBJ2-5; 8 bases fit TRBD2. V lost 0 bases to trimming and J lost 7 bases; unmatched junction nucleotides: 13. The germline CDR1 and CDR2 sequences are MGHRA and YSYEKL. The CDR3 is 17 amino acids. As DNA, the CDR3 is TGCGCCAGCAGCCAAGAGATTCTAGCGGGCTCCAAAGGGACCCAGTACTTC. Amino acids: CASSQEILAGSKGTQYF.

V usage is TRBV13 and J usage is TRBJ2-1; 10 bases match TRBD2. V was clipped by 1 base and J by 5 bases; unmatched bases: 14. CDR1 and CDR2 (germline): PRHDT, FYEKMQ (reference sequence). The CDR3 has 19 amino acids. The CDR3 DNA reads TGTGCCAGCAGCTTAGTCAGTTGGCTAGCGGGGGTGACGGACAATGAGCAGTTCTTC. Translation gives CASSLVSWLAGVTDNEQFF.

In DNA form, the CDR3 reads TGTGCCAGCAGCTTGGCCCTAGAGCCCGCCAATCAGCCCCAGCATTTT. It yields the protein CASSLALEPANQPQHF. The chain is built from TRBV5-6 and TRBJ1-5; D is ambiguous. Germline lookup yields CDR1 SGHDT and CDR2 YYEEEE. This CDR3 spans 16 amino acids. V was pared by 0 bases and J by 3 bases, with 13 bases between.

This chain connects TRBV4-3 to TRBJ1-1, with a tentative D call TRBD1 (5 bases). Germline V gives CDR1 LGHNA, CDR2 YSLEER. With 2 bases removed from V and 4 bases from J, the gap between germline ends came to 11 bases. This CDR3 has 14 residues. CDR3 in amino acids: CASSQTGSGTEAFF. The CDR3 nucleotides read TGCGCCAGCAGCCAAACAGGCTCCGGCACTGAAGCTTTCTTT.

The CDR3 DNA follows: TGTGCCAGCAGCTTAGACAGAGGAGGGTACAATGAGCAGTTCTTC. Amino acids: CASSLDRGGYNEQFF. V usage is TRBV7-2 and J usage is TRBJ2-1; D possibly corresponds to TRBD2 (6 bases). V was cut by 1 base and J by 4 bases, with 11 bases left in between. CDR3 length: 15 amino acids. Germline V lookup: CDR1 SGHTA, CDR2 FQGNSA. Drawing the rest from reference TRBV7-2 and TRBJ2-1, the complete variable domain is GAGVSQSPSNKVTEKGKDVELRCDPISGHTALYWYRQSLGQGLEFLIYFQGNSAPDKSGLPSDRFSAERTGGSVSTLTIQRTQQEDSAVYLCASSLDRGGYNEQFFGPGTRLTVL.

This clone was counted a single time. The chain employs TRBV5-6 and TRBJ1-1; D perhaps matches TRBD1 (6 bases). Germline V gene data show CDR1 as SGHDT and CDR2 as YYEEEE. The CDR3 sequence is 15 residues long. V dropped 4 bases and J dropped 2 bases, with 15 bases sitting between them. For the CDR3, the DNA is TGTGCCAGCAGCACCTACGGCAGGGGTAACACTGAAGCTTTCTTT. It codes for CASSTYGRGNTEAFF.

The genes are TRBV15 and TRBJ1-1; 7 bases align to TRBD1. This CDR3 is built from 15 residues. V lost 5 bases, J lost 4 bases, and 10 bases stayed unmatched. Germline CDR1 and CDR2: LNHNV and YYDKDF (reference sequence). The CDR3 loop is CATSRPKGAATEAFF. CDR3 bases: TGTGCCACCAGCCGCCCGAAGGGGGCGGCCACTGAAGCTTTCTTT.

V usage is TRBV11-2 and J usage is TRBJ2-7; the match to TRBD1 covers 9 bases. Trimming took 5 bases from V and 2 from J; bases not matched to a gene: 7. This CDR3 is 15 amino acids long. Germline V gene sequence: CDR1 SGHAT, CDR2 FQNNGV. The CDR3 region has the DNA TGTGCCAGCAGCCGCGGGACAGGGCCCCCCTACGAGCAGTACTTC. Translating it yields CASSRGTGPPYEQYF.

The V and J genes are TRBV25-1 and TRBJ2-3; a weak D match, TRBD2 (6 bases). Trimming removed 6 bases at V and 2 bases at J, with 24 bases between. This CDR3 is built from 18 residues. Per the germline V gene, CDR1 is MGHDK and CDR2 is SYGVNS. In DNA, the CDR3 is TGTGCCAGCAGGAGTACCCACGCCGGGCGGGGCTACACAGATACGCAGTATTTT. Translating it yields CASRSTHAGRGYTDTQYF. The variable domain in full, completed from reference TRBV25-1 and TRBJ2-3, reads EADIYQTPRYLVIGTGKKITLECSQTMGHDKMYWYQQDPGMELHLIHYSYGVNSTEKGDLSSESTVSRIRTEHFPLTLESARPSHTSQYLCASRSTHAGRGYTDTQYFGPGTRLTVL.

This rearrangement joins TRBV15 to TRBJ1-1, with D uncertain. Trimming took 0 bases from V and 10 from J, leaving 12 bases between them. The V gene's germline CDR1 is LNHNV and CDR2 YYDKDF (reference sequence). The length of the CDR3 is 13 residues. CDR3 bases: TGTGCCACCAGCAGAGACGGAGGACTGGGAGCTTTCTTT. Translation gives CATSRDGGLGAFF.

This rearrangement joins TRBV5-1 to TRBJ2-5; a weak D match, TRBD2 (6 bases). Trimming removed 5 bases from V and 2 bases from J, with 16 bases in between. CDR1 is SGHRS, CDR2 YFSETQ, per germline. The CDR3 length is 15 residues. The CDR3 region has the DNA TGCGCCAGCAGTTACGACCCGGGAGTGCAAGAGACCCAGTACTTC. It is translated as CASSYDPGVQETQYF. Variable domain in full (rest from reference TRBV5-1 and TRBJ2-5): KAGVTQTPRYLIKTRGQQVTLSCSPISGHRSVSWYQQTPGQGLQFLFEYFSETQRNKGNFPGRFSGRQFSNSRSEMNVSTLELGDSALYLCASSYDPGVQETQYFGPGTRLLVL.